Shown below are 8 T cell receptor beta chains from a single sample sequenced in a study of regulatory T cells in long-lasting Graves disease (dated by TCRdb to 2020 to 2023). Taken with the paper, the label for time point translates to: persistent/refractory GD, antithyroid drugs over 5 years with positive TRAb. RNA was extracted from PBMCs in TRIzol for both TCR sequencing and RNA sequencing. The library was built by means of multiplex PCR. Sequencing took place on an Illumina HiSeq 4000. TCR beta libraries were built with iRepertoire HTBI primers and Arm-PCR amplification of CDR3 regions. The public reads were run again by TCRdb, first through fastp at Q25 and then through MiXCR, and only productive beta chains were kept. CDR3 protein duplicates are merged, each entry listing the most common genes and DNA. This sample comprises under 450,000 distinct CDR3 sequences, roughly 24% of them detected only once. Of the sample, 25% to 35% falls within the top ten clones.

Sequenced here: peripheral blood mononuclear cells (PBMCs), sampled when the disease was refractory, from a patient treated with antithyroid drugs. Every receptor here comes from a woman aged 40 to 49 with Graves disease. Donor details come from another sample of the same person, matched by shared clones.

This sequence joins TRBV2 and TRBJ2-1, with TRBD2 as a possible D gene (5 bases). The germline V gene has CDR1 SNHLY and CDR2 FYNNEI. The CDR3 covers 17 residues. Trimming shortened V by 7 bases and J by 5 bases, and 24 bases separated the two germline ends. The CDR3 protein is CASIHLGSSRSHNEQFF. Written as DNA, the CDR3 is TGTGCCAGCATCCACCTTGGGTCTAGCCGTTCCCACAATGAGCAGTTCTTC.

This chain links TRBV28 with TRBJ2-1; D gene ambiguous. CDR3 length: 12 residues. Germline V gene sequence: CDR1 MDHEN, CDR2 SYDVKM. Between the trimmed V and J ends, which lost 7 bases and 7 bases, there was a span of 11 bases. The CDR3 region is CASNIPFNEQFF. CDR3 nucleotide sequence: TGTGCCAGCAATATTCCTTTTAATGAGCAGTTCTTC.

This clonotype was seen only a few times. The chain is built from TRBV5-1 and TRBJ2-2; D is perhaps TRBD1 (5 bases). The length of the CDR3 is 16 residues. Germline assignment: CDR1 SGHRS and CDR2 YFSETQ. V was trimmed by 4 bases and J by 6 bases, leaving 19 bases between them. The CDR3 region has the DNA TGCGCCAGCAGCCCCCTCGCAGGGAAGTTGGCCGGGGAGCTGTTTTTT. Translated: CASSPLAGKLAGELFF.

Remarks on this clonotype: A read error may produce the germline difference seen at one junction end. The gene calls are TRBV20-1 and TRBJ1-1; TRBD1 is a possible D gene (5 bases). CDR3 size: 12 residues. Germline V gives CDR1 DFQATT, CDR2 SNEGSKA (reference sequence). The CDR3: CSASRVNTEALF. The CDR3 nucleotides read TGCAGTGCTAGCAGGGTGAACACTGAAGCTCTCTTT.

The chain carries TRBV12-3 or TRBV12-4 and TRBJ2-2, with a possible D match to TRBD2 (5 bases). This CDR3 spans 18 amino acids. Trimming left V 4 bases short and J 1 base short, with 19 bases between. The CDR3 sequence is CASSSSGLGALNTGELFF. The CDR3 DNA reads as TGTGCCAGCAGTTCCTCGGGTTTGGGAGCGCTGAACACCGGGGAGCTGTTTTTT.

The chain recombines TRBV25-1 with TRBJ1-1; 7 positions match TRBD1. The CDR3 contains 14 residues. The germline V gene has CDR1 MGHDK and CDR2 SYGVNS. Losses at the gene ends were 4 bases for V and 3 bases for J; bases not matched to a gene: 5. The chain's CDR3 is CASSARDSHTEAFF. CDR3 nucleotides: TGTGCCAGCAGTGCCCGGGACAGCCACACTGAAGCTTTCTTT.

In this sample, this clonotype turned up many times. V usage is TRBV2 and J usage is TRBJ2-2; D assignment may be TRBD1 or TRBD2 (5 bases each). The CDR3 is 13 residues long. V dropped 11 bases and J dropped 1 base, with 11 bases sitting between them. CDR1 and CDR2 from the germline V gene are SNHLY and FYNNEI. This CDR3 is CAGGVLNTGELFF. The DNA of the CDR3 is TGTGCCGGGGGAGTTTTGAACACCGGGGAGCTGTTTTTT.

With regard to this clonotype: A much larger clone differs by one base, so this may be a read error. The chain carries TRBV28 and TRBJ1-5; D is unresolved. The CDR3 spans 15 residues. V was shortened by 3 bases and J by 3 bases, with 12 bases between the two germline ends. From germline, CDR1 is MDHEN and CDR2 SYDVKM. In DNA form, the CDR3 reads TGTGCCAGCAGTTTCCCGCAGAGGGCCAATCAGCCCCAGCATTTT. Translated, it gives CASSFPQRANQPQHF. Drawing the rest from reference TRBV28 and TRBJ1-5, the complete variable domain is DVKVTQSSRYLVKRTGEKVFLECVQDMDHENMFWYRQDPGLGLRLIYFSYDVKMKEKGDIPEGYSVSREKKERFSLILESASTNQTSMYLCASSFPQRANQPQHFGDGTRLSIL.